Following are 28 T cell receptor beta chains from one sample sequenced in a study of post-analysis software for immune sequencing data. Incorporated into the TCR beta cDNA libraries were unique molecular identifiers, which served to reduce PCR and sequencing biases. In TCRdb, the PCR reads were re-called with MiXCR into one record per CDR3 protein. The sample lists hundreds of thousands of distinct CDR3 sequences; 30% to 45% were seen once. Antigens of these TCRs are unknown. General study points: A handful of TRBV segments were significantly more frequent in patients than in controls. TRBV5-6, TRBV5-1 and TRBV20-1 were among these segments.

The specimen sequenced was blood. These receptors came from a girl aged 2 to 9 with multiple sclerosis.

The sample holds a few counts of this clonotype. The CDR3 DNA reads TGTGCCAGCAGTCTAACAGGGCACCAGCCCCAGCATTTT. Amino acids: CASSLTGHQPQHF. V usage is TRBV6-5 and J usage is TRBJ1-5; the D gene is possibly TRBD1 (6 bases). V was clipped by 5 bases and J by 7 bases, with 12 bases between them. The CDR3 runs to 13 residues. From germline, CDR1 is MNHEY and CDR2 SVGAGI.

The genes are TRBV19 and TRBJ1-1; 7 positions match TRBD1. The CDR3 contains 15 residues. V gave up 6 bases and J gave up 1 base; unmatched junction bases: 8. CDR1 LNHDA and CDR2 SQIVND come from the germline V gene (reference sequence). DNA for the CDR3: TGTGCCAGTAGAGTTCCCGGGACAGCGAACACTGAAGCTTTCTTT. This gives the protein CASRVPGTANTEAFF.

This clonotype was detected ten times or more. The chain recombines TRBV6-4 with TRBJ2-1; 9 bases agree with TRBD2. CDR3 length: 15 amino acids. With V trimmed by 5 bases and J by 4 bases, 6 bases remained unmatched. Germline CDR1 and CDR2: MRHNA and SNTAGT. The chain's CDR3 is CASSLLAGDYNEQFF. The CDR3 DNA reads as TGTGCCAGCAGTCTATTAGCGGGGGATTACAATGAGCAGTTCTTC.

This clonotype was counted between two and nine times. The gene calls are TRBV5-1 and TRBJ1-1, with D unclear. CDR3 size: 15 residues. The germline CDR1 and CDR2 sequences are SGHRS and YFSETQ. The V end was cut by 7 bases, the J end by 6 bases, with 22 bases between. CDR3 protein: CASRSLLGGIAEAFF. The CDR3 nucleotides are TGCGCCAGCCGTAGTCTTTTGGGTGGGATCGCTGAAGCTTTCTTT. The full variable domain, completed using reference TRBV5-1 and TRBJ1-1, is KAGVTQTPRYLIKTRGQQVTLSCSPISGHRSVSWYQQTPGQGLQFLFEYFSETQRNKGNFPGRFSGRQFSNSRSEMNVSTLELGDSALYLCASRSLLGGIAEAFFGQGTRLTVV.

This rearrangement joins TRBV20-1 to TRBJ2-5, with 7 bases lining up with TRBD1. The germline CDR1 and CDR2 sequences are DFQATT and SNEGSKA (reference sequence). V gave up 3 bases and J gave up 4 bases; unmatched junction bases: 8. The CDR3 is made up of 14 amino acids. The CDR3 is CSASSAGGRETQYF. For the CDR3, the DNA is TGCAGTGCTAGTTCGGCAGGGGGTCGAGAGACCCAGTACTTC.

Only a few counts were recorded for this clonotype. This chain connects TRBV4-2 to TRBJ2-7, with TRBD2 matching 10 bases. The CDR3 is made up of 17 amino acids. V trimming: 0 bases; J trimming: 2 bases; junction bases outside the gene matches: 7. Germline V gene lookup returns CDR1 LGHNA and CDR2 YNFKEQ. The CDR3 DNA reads TGTGCCAGCAGCCAAGAGGGTCAAGCGGGGGGGGCCTACGAGCAGTACTTC. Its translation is CASSQEGQAGGAYEQYF.

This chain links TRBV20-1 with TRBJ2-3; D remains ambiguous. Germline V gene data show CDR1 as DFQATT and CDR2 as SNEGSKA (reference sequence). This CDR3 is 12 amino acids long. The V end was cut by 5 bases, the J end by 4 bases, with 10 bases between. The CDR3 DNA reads TGCAGTGCTGATAAGCCCGCAGATACGCAGTATTTT. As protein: CSADKPADTQYF.

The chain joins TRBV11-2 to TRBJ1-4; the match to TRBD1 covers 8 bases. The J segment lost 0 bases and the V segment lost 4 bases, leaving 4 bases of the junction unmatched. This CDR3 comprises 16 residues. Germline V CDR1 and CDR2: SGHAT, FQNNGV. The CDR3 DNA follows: TGTGCCAGCAGCTCAGGACAGGGCGCAACTAATGAAAAACTGTTTTTT. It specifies CASSSGQGATNEKLFF.

The CDR3: CASSVRDRSATEAFF. Written as DNA, the CDR3 is TGTGCCAGCAGTGTCCGGGACAGGAGTGCCACTGAAGCTTTCTTT. V gene TRBV12-3 or TRBV12-4 combines with J gene TRBJ1-1; TRBD1 matches at 8 bases. This CDR3 spans 15 amino acids. V lost 5 bases and J lost 4; bases outside the gene matches: 9.

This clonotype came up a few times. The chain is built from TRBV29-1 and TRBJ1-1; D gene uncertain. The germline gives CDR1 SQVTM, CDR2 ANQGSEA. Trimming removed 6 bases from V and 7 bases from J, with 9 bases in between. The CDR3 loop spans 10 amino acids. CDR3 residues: CSVTALEAFF. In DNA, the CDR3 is TGCAGCGTCACAGCCCTTGAAGCTTTCTTT.

The DNA for the CDR3 is TGTGCCAGCAGGGTCCGCCTCGGTGAGACCCAGTACTTC. Amino acid sequence: CASRVRLGETQYF. The rearrangement joins TRBV6-8 to TRBJ2-7, with D uncertain. The end of the DNA is better explained by TRBJ2-5, so the J call may be wrong. The CDR3 runs to 13 residues. Looked up from germline, CDR1 is MNHGY and CDR2 is SAAAGT.

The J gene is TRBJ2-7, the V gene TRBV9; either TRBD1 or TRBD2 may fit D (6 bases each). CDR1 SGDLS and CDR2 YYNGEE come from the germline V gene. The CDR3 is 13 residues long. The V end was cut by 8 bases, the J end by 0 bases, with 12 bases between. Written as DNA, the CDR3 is TGTGCCAGTGGGGGGCCTAGCTCCTACGAGCAGTACTTC. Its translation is CASGGPSSYEQYF.

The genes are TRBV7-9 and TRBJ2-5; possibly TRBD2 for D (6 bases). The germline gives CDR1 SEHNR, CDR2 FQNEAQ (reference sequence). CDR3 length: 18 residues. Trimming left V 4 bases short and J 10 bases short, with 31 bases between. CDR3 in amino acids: CASSSAPIIAARGGGQYF. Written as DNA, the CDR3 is TGTGCCAGCAGCTCCGCCCCGATCATAGCGGCCCGTGGGGGTGGCCAGTACTTC. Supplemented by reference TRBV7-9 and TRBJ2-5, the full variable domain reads DTGVSQNPRHKITKRGQNVTFRCDPISEHNRLYWYRQTLGQGPEFLTYFQNEAQLEKSRLLSDRFSAERPKGSFSTLEIQRTEQGDSAMYLCASSSAPIIAARGGGQYFGPGTRLLVL.

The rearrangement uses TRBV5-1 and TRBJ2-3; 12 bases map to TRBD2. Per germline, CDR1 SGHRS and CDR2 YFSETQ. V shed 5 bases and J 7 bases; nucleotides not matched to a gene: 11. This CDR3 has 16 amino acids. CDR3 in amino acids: CASRTKTSGSWNTQYF. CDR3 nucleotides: TGCGCCAGCAGAACGAAGACTAGCGGGAGTTGGAATACGCAGTATTTT. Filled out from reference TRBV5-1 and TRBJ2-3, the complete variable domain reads KAGVTQTPRYLIKTRGQQVTLSCSPISGHRSVSWYQQTPGQGLQFLFEYFSETQRNKGNFPGRFSGRQFSNSRSEMNVSTLELGDSALYLCASRTKTSGSWNTQYFGPGTRLTVL.

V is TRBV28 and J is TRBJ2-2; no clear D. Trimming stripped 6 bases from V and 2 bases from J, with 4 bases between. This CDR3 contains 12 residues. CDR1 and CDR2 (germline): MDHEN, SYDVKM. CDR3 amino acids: CASRSNTGELFF. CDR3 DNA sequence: TGTGCCAGCAGGAGCAACACCGGGGAGCTGTTTTTT.

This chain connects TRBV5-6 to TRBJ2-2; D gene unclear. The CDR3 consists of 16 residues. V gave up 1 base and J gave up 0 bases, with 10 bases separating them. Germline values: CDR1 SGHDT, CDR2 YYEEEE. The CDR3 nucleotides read TGTGCCAGCAGCTTGCTCGGAGCGCCGAACACCGGGGAGCTGTTTTTT. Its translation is CASSLLGAPNTGELFF.

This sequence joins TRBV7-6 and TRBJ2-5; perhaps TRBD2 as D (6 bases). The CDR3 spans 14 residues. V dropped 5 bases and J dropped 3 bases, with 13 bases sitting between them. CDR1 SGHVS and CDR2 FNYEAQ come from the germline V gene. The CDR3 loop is CASSPDWREETQYF. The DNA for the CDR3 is TGTGCCAGCAGCCCAGACTGGAGGGAAGAGACCCAGTACTTC. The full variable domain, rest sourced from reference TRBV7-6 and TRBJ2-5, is GAGVSQSPRYKVTKRGQDVALRCDPISGHVSLYWYRQALGQGPEFLTYFNYEAQQDKSGLPNDRFSAERPEGSISTLTIQRTEQRDSAMYRCASSPDWREETQYFGPGTRLLVL.

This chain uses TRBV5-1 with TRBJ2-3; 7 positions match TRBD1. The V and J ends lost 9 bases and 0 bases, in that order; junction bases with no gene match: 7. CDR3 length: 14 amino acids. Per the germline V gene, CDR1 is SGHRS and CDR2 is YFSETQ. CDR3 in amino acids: CATKQQGSTDTQYF. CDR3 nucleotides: TGCGCCACCAAACAACAGGGGAGCACAGATACGCAGTATTTT.

The CDR3: CASSQDPGHHQPQHF. The CDR3 DNA sequence: TGTGCCAGCAGCCAAGATCCGGGACACCATCAGCCCCAGCATTTT. The chain uses TRBV3-1 and TRBJ1-5; tentatively, D is TRBD1 (6 bases). The V and J ends lost 0 bases and 5 bases respectively, with 11 bases between them. The CDR3 is 15 amino acids. Germline-derived CDR1 and CDR2 are LGHDT and YNNKEL (reference sequence).

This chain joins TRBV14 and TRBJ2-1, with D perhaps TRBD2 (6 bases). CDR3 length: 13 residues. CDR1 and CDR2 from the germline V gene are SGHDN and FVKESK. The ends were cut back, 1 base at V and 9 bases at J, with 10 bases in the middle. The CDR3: CASSQVLAREQFF. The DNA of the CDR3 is TGTGCCAGCAGCCAAGTCCTAGCGCGTGAGCAGTTCTTC.

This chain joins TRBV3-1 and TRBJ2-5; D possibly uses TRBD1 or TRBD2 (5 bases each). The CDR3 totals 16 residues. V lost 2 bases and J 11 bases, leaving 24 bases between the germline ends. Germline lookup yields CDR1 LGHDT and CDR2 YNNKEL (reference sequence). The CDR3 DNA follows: TGTGCCAGCAGCCAACGGGGCACGGGTCTAAATAGAGAGCAGTACTTC. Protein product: CASSQRGTGLNREQYF.

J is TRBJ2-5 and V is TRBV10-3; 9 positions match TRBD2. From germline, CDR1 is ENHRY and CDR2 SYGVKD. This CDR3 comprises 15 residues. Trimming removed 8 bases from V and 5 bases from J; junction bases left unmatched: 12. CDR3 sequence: CAIGILSGRRETQYF. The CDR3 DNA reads TGTGCCATCGGCATACTTAGCGGGAGACGGGAGACCCAGTACTTC.

This chain's CDR3 is CASSSRPKGRSEQFF. The CDR3 DNA sequence: TGTGCCAGCAGCTCGAGACCGAAAGGTCGGAGTGAGCAGTTCTTC. This chain uses TRBV13 with TRBJ2-1, with unresolved D. CDR1 PRHDT and CDR2 FYEKMQ come from the germline V gene (reference sequence). V lost 4 bases and J lost 9, with 19 bases in between. The CDR3 is 15 amino acids. Drawing the rest from reference TRBV13 and TRBJ2-1, the complete variable domain is AAGVIQSPRHLIKEKRETATLKCYPIPRHDTVYWYQQGPGQDPQFLISFYEKMQSDKGSIPDRFSAQQFSDYHSELNMSSLELGDSALYFCASSSRPKGRSEQFFGPGTRLTVL.

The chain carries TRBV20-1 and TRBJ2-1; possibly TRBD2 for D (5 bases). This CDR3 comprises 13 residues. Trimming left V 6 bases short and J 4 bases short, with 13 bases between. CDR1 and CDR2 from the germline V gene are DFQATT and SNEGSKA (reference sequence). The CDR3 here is CSAQLGIYNEQFF. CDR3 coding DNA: TGCAGTGCCCAACTCGGGATTTACAATGAGCAGTTCTTC.

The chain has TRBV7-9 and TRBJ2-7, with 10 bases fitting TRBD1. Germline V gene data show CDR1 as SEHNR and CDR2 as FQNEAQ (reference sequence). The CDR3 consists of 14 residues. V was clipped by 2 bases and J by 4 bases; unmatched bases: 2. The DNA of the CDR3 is TGTGCCAGCAGCTTACCGGGACAGGGGTACGAGCAGTACTTC. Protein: CASSLPGQGYEQYF.

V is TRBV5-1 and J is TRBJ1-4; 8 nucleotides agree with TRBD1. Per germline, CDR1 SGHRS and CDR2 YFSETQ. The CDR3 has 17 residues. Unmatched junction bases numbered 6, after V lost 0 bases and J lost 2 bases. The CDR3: CASSLGTGSRTNEKLFF. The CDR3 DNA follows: TGCGCCAGCAGCTTGGGGACAGGGTCGAGGACTAATGAAAAACTGTTTTTT.

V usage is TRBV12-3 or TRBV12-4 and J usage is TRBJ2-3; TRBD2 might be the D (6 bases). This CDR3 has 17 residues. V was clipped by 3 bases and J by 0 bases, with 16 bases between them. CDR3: CASSLGSGPTSTDTQYF. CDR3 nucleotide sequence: TGTGCCAGCAGTTTGGGAAGCGGGCCTACTAGCACAGATACGCAGTATTTT.

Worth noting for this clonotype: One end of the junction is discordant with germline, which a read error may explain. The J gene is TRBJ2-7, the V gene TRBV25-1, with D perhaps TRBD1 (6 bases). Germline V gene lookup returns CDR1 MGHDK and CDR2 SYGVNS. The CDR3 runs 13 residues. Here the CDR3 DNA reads TGTGCCACGCAGGGGCAGACCTCCTACGAGCACTACTTC. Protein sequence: CATQGQTSYEHYF.